This is a list of T cell receptor beta chains from one sample in a study of T cell responses to AZD1222 COVID-19 vaccine. Data came from immunoSEQ multiplex PCR; TCRdb stores just in-frame clones and leaves some out. The table lists roughly 140,000 clones, around 91% of them singletons. The starting material was peripheral blood, obtained 28 days after the second AZD1222 dose. These receptors were collected from an adult who received the AZD1222 COVID-19 vaccine. Both conserved end residues are part of each CDR3. The order of the fields is D gene, clone size, CDR3 length, V gene, J gene, CDR3 protein, CDR3 DNA. A D gene is named only where the DNA matches it firmly. Some rows have no size entry. The others give once, few or many, or a class for an expanded clone.

>.|.|13|TRBV4-2|TRBJ2-3
CASSQEETDTQYF
TGTGCCAGCAGCCAGGAGGAAACAGATACGCAGTATTTT
>TRBD2|.|14|TRBV5-1|TRBJ2-1
CASSSGGTYNEQFF
TGCGCCAGCAGCAGCGGGGGGACCTACAATGAGCAGTTCTTC
>.|.|16|TRBV6-1|TRBJ2-3
CASSGTSRRVIDTQYF
TGTGCCAGCAGTGGAACCTCTCGAAGGGTAATAGATACGCAGTATTTT
>.|.|13|TRBV12-3/TRBV12-4|TRBJ1-1
CASSVGGNTEAFF
TGTGCCAGCAGTGTTGGCGGGAACACTGAAGCTTTCTTT
>.|few|17|TRBV28|TRBJ1-6
CASSLTVYRIYNSPLHF
TGTGCCAGCAGTTTAACAGTCTACAGAATCTATAATTCACCCCTCCACTTT
>TRBD1|.|16|TRBV2|TRBJ2-7
CASSEVGDRGPDEQYF
TGTGCCAGCAGTGAAGTAGGGGACAGGGGGCCGGACGAGCAGTACTTC
>.|.|15|TRBV25-1|TRBJ1-2
CASSVTDGPALPPTF
TGTGCCAGCAGTGTCACTGACGGGCCAGCCCTCCCTCCCACCTTC
>.|.|11|TRBV27|TRBJ1-1
CASSGLTEAFF
TGTGCCAGCAGTGGGTTAACTGAAGCTTTCTTT
>.|.|15|TRBV9|TRBJ1-4
CASSVAVGTNEKLFF
TGTGCCAGCAGCGTAGCAGTTGGAACTAATGAAAAACTGTTTTTT
>.|.|14|TRBV2|TRBJ1-5
CASSAGSRNQPQHF
TGTGCCAGCAGTGCAGGGTCTCGGAATCAGCCCCAGCATTTT
>TRBD2|.|15|TRBV5-1|TRBJ2-2
CASTLAGGSTGELFF
TGCGCCAGCACCTTAGCGGGGGGAAGCACCGGGGAGCTGTTTTTT
>.|.|15|TRBV19|TRBJ1-2
CASSNFLAGNYGYTF
TGTGCCAGTAGTAATTTCCTCGCGGGTAACTATGGCTACACCTTC
>.|.|16|TRBV2|TRBJ1-5
CASSELAGVGNQPQHF
TGTGCCAGCAGTGAATTGGCAGGGGTGGGTAATCAGCCCCAGCATTTT
>.|.|14|TRBV10-3|TRBJ1-1
CAISSQGPNTEAFF
TGTGCCATCAGTTCACAGGGACCTAACACTGAAGCTTTCTTT
>.|.|14|TRBV2|TRBJ1-6
CASSEAGYNSPLHF
TGTGCCAGCAGTGAAGCCGGGTATAATTCACCCCTCCACTTT
>TRBD1|.|18|TRBV6-6|TRBJ1-2
CASSPGWDSGRPNYGYTF
TGTGCCAGCAGTCCTGGTTGGGACAGTGGCAGACCTAACTATGGCTACACCTTC
>.|few|14|TRBV27|TRBJ1-1
CASSSRGLGTEAFF
TGTGCCAGCAGTTCCAGGGGCCTCGGGACTGAAGCTTTCTTT
>.|.|14|TRBV7-2|TRBJ2-1
CASSSTWGEGEQFF
TGTGCCAGCAGCTCCACCTGGGGGGAAGGGGAGCAGTTCTTC
>TRBD2|.|17|TRBV2|TRBJ2-1
CASSTTPSGSSYNEQFF
TGTGCCAGCAGCACTACCCCTAGCGGGAGCTCCTACAATGAGCAGTTCTTC
>.|.|12|TRBV10-3|TRBJ1-2
CAISSTGYGYTF
TGTGCCATCAGCTCTACAGGCTATGGCTACACCTTC
>TRBD1|.|14|TRBV14|TRBJ1-2
CATSPGQGLYGYTF
TGTGCCACCTCACCCGGACAGGGTCTGTATGGCTACACCTTC
>.|.|14|TRBV6-5|TRBJ2-1
CASRVANSYNEQFF
TGTGCCAGCAGAGTAGCGAACTCCTACAATGAGCAGTTCTTC
>TRBD2|.|15|TRBV9|TRBJ2-1
CASSGLAGGQGEQFF
TGTGCCAGCAGCGGGTTAGCGGGGGGGCAGGGTGAGCAGTTCTTC
>.|once|16|TRBV15|TRBJ2-3
CATSREAGSGTDTQYF
TGTGCCACCAGCAGAGAGGCGGGCTCGGGGACAGATACGCAGTATTTT
>.|.|19|TRBV21-1|TRBJ1-5
CASSKGRDRGLEGNQPQHF
TGTGCCAGCAGCAAAGGTAGGGACAGGGGGCTTGAAGGCAATCAGCCCCAGCATTTT